This T cell receptor beta chain was documented in a study of T cell clonotyping in hematopoietic cell transplantation (dated by TCRdb to about 2021). About the study as a whole: Pretransplant samples from recipients were collected after cytoreduction. The study collected 120 to 150 blood samples from approximately 32 consecutive transplant recipients and their related donors. Recruitment of patients ran from September 2015 to January 2017, and follow-up continued until September 2020 or until death.

As regards this clone: Its antigen remains unidentified. Within one base of it there is no much larger clone, and no base qualities were kept.

Read against the paper, the sample's time point label means: recipient sample about 28 days before transplant, after cytoreduction. Blood from recipients was drawn roughly 28 days before transplant, then again at days 30, 100 and 180 after transplant. Nuclei Lysis Solution was used to extract genomic DNA from fresh or cryopreserved unfractionated peripheral blood mononuclear cells. TCR beta CDR3 regions were amplified from genomic DNA with the immunoSEQ assay, a bias-controlled multiplex PCR using V- and J-specific primers. A proprietary barcode and Illumina adapter sequences were added to the CDR3 amplicons in a second PCR step. An Illumina MiSeq instrument was used to sequence the CDR3 libraries. Concerning the study's data processing: Export and quality control were handled in immunoSEQ Analyzer 3.0, while downstream analyses relied on R Bioconductor and Immunarch. Only productive rearrangements in the normalized downsampled data set went into calculating the repertoire metrics. In the normalized cohort, a clonotype counted as pathologically expanded if the clonotype was larger than 5 templates. Repertoire diversity was measured with the Inverse Simpson Index. The non-normalized data set was used for CMV-specificity analyses so that all clonotypes could be captured. This immuneACCESS table, as held by TCRdb, lists in-frame sequences with V and J called but not all clones. Of the missing ones, under half trace to an unresolved V gene in checked studies; the others have no known cause. V, J and clone size reflect that table, while D and trimming were determined from the DNA. This sample lists some 30,000 clones; about 80% were detected once. 6.8% of the sample is in the top ten clones.

The full study reports these points: The sample size was limited, and because cells were not sorted, the contributions of CD4 and CD8 repertoires could not be separated. After transplant, TCR diversity in recipients dropped, and pathologically expanded clonotypes climbed progressively between day 30 and day 180. Donor and pretransplant recipient Inverse Simpson Index values predicted broader posttransplant TCR repertoire diversity. Overlap with donor repertoires was found for only a small fraction of recipient repertoires, with over 97% found to appear de novo at the given depth.

The germline V gene supplies CDR1 KGHSH and CDR2 LQKENI. The CDR3 numbers 15 residues from cysteine through phenylalanine. Of all the DNA, just the CDR3 is kept, 45 bases in frame from base 1. Trimming accounts for 3 bases at V and 4 bases at J, while the number of junction bases matched to no gene is 6. Specimen: peripheral blood mononuclear cells, collected before stem cell transplant. The chain employs TRBV18 and TRBJ1-5; the junction holds 7 bases that match TRBD1. The TCR sequence derives from a woman in her 30s with chronic myeloid leukemia. Some clones in this sample may be carry-over from other donors' samples. The DNA reads TGTGCCAGCTCACCTGGGACAGAGAGTAATCAGCCCCAGCATTTT. The encoded protein is CASSPGTESNQPQHF.